One and the same sample provided the 25 T cell receptor beta chains below, sequenced in a study of early T cells in non-severe SARS-CoV-2 infection. MiXCR, run by TCRdb on the 5' RACE reads, gives a single entry per CDR3 protein. The table shows fewer than 30,000 distinct CDR3 sequences, with roughly 5% occurring only once. Source material: whole blood. The source is an adult who was a healthcare worker with PCR-confirmed SARS-CoV-2 infection or an uninfected control (not recorded which).

Ten or more counts support this clonotype. This sequence joins TRBV3-1 and TRBJ2-7; D gene unclear. This CDR3 is 13 amino acids long. Trimming took 3 bases from V and 3 from J, leaving 9 bases between them. Germline loops: CDR1 LGHDT, CDR2 YNNKEL (reference sequence). The CDR3 reads CASSQVVYYEQYF. In nucleotides, the CDR3 is TGTGCCAGCAGCCAGGTGGTCTACTACGAGCAGTACTTC.

This clonotype showed up many times. V gene TRBV12-3 or TRBV12-4 combines with J gene TRBJ2-7; D gene ambiguous. V lost 1 base and J 3 bases, leaving 7 bases between the germline ends. This CDR3 region has 13 residues. Here the CDR3 DNA reads TGTGCCAGCAGTTTAGAGGGTGGCTACGAGCAGTACTTC. Encoded protein: CASSLEGGYEQYF.

In this sample, this clonotype turned up a few times. The CDR3 DNA is TGTGCCAGCAGCTTGGTTCGGACAGCCACCGGGGAGCTGTTTTTT. Translation gives CASSLVRTATGELFF. The V gene is TRBV5-6, the J gene TRBJ2-2; perhaps TRBD1 as D (6 bases). The CDR3 is made up of 15 amino acids. Germline V gives CDR1 SGHDT, CDR2 YYEEEE. The V end lost 0 bases, the J end lost 4 bases, and 10 bases lay between the germline ends.

This clonotype was seen more than once but under ten times. This CDR3 reads CASSKTVPSSEQYF. CDR3 nucleotides: TGTGCCAGCAGTAAGACAGTCCCATCGTCCGAGCAGTACTTC. The genes are TRBV12-3 or TRBV12-4 and TRBJ2-7, with TRBD1 as a possible D gene (5 bases). The CDR3 is 14 residues long. Trimming shortened V by 5 bases and J by 6 bases, and 17 bases separated the two germline ends.

This clonotype was detected many times. This CDR3 reads CSVGGASPFYNEQFF. The CDR3 DNA reads as TGCAGCGTTGGGGGCGCTAGCCCATTCTACAATGAGCAGTTCTTC. V is TRBV29-1 and J is TRBJ2-1; D may correspond to TRBD1 or TRBD2 (5 bases each). Germline V CDR1 and CDR2: SQVTM, ANQGSEA. This CDR3 region has 15 residues. Between the trimmed V and J ends, which lost 4 bases and 3 bases, there was a span of 16 bases.

This clonotype was seen at least ten times. This chain's CDR3 is CASSPTGGYEQYF. The CDR3 DNA sequence: TGTGCCAGCAGTCCCACAGGTGGCTACGAGCAGTACTTC. The chain joins TRBV7-9 to TRBJ2-7; possibly TRBD1 for D (5 bases). V was clipped by 6 bases and J by 3 bases, with 12 bases between them. Germline-derived CDR1 and CDR2 are SEHNR and FQNEAQ (reference sequence). There are 13 residues in the CDR3.

There are many counts of this clonotype. The chain combines TRBV10-2 with TRBJ2-7; D not certain. Germline assignment: CDR1 WSHSY and CDR2 SAAADI. Trimming took 3 bases from V and 4 from J, leaving 7 bases between them. The CDR3 extends over 12 amino acids. The CDR3 DNA sequence: TGCGCCAGCAGTGACTGGCGGTACGAGCAGTACTTC. The encoded protein is CASSDWRYEQYF.

This clonotype was observed at least ten times. This chain uses TRBV2 with TRBJ1-5; D is uncertain. The germline gives CDR1 SNHLY, CDR2 FYNNEI. The CDR3 is 13 residues long. Between the trimmed V and J ends, which lost 3 bases and 11 bases, there was a span of 14 bases. CDR3 coding DNA: TGTGCCAGCAGTGAGGTGAAATTCTCAGCCCAGCATTTT. Residues: CASSEVKFSAQHF.

The table lists this clonotype with many counts. V usage is TRBV6-5 and J usage is TRBJ2-4; 8 bases align to TRBD1. Germline V gene data show CDR1 as MNHEY and CDR2 as SVGAGI. The CDR3 is 14 amino acids. V was clipped by 4 bases and J by 7 bases; unmatched bases: 6. The CDR3 nucleotides are TGTGCCAGCAGTTTCGACAGGGGACGGAACATTCAGTACTTC. Residues: CASSFDRGRNIQYF.

The sample holds many counts of this clonotype. This sequence joins TRBV19 and TRBJ1-1; no definite D call. The germline V and J ends were trimmed by 0 bases and 0 bases, with 5 bases remaining between them. The CDR3 extends over 14 amino acids. Germline lookup yields CDR1 LNHDA and CDR2 SQIVND (reference sequence). CDR3 in DNA: TGTGCCAGTAGTATAGAATGGATGAACACTGAAGCTTTCTTT. It encodes CASSIEWMNTEAFF.

V usage is TRBV28 and J usage is TRBJ2-7; 10 nucleotides match TRBD1. The CDR3 has 14 residues. Germline trimming cut 6 bases from V and 5 bases from J; bases unmatched to any gene: 7. CDR1 and CDR2 from the germline V gene are MDHEN and SYDVKM. The CDR3 sequence is CASRGTGADNEQYF. As DNA, the CDR3 is TGTGCCAGCAGGGGGACAGGGGCGGATAACGAGCAGTACTTC. Full variable domain (remainder filled in from reference TRBV28 and TRBJ2-7): DVKVTQSSRYLVKRTGEKVFLECVQDMDHENMFWYRQDPGLGLRLIYFSYDVKMKEKGDIPEGYSVSREKKERFSLILESASTNQTSMYLCASRGTGADNEQYFGPGTRLTVT.

This clonotype showed up many times. The CDR3 DNA follows: TGCAGTGCTAGAGATACCCGAAACTATGGCTACACCTTC. Translating gives CSARDTRNYGYTF. The chain uses TRBV20-1 and TRBJ1-2; unclear D gene. The CDR3 length is 13 residues. Trimming shortened V by 0 bases and J by 2 bases, and 7 bases separated the two germline ends. Germline V gene lookup returns CDR1 DFQATT and CDR2 SNEGSKA (reference sequence).

The chain has TRBV12-3 or TRBV12-4 and TRBJ2-7; D not resolved. The CDR3 sequence is 14 residues long. V shed 3 bases and J shed 2 bases, with 11 bases lying between them. The CDR3 region has the DNA TGTGCCAGCAGTTTCCATAGGAATGCCTACGAGCAGTACTTC. It codes for CASSFHRNAYEQYF.

This clonotype was seen ten or more times. The V and J genes are TRBV29-1 and TRBJ1-1; no definite D call. Germline V gene lookup returns CDR1 SQVTM and CDR2 ANQGSEA. The germline V and J ends were trimmed by 2 bases and 0 bases, with 4 bases remaining between them. The CDR3 length is 12 residues. CDR3 DNA: TGCAGCGTTGAAACCTTGAACACTGAAGCTTTCTTT. This translates into CSVETLNTEAFF.

This clonotype showed up many times. V is TRBV25-1 and J is TRBJ2-5; no clear D. The V and J ends lost 6 bases and 4 bases respectively, with 12 bases between them. Germline values: CDR1 MGHDK, CDR2 SYGVNS. The CDR3 runs 13 residues. In DNA, the CDR3 is TGTGCCAGCAGCCTCGTACCTGGAGAGACCCAGTACTTC. Its protein is CASSLVPGETQYF.

The chain links TRBV7-9 to TRBJ2-1; weak D call: TRBD1 (5 bases). Germline CDR1 is SEHNR and CDR2 is FQNEAQ (reference sequence). The CDR3 consists of 17 residues. V lost 5 bases, J lost 2 bases, and 19 bases lay in between. The CDR3 nucleotides are TGTGCCAGCAGCCCTCCCAGGGTCCTCAATACCTACAATGAGCAGTTCTTC. Encoded protein: CASSPPRVLNTYNEQFF.

The chain has TRBV7-2 and TRBJ2-7; perhaps TRBD2 as D (5 bases). Trimming took off 1 base at V and 2 bases at J, with 9 bases between the two ends. In germline, CDR1 is SGHTA, CDR2 FQGNSA. The CDR3 loop spans 14 amino acids. The CDR3 nucleotides are TGTGCCAGCAGCTTAGGCGGGTATACCTACGAGCAGTACTTC. Amino acid sequence: CASSLGGYTYEQYF.

By share of the sample, this clonotype is medium-sized. J is TRBJ2-1 and V is TRBV7-2, with 7 nucleotides matching TRBD2. The CDR3 sequence is 15 residues long. V trimming: 1 base; J trimming: 0 bases; junction bases outside the gene matches: 0. From germline, CDR1 is SGHTA and CDR2 FQGNSA. CDR3 sequence (DNA): TGTGCCAGCAGCTTAGGGACTAGCTCCTACAATGAGCAGTTCTTC. Translating it yields CASSLGTSSYNEQFF. The variable domain in full, completed from reference TRBV7-2 and TRBJ2-1, reads GAGVSQSPSNKVTEKGKDVELRCDPISGHTALYWYRQSLGQGLEFLIYFQGNSAPDKSGLPSDRFSAERTGGSVSTLTIQRTQQEDSAVYLCASSLGTSSYNEQFFGPGTRLTVL.

This clonotype occurred many times. The chain employs TRBV7-7 and TRBJ2-7, with 10 bases lining up with TRBD1. The CDR3 has 13 residues. The trim removed 5 bases at V and 5 bases at J, leaving 3 bases unmatched. CDR1 and CDR2 (germline): SSHAT, FNYEAQ (reference sequence). This chain's CDR3 is CASSRDRGHEQYF. DNA of the CDR3: TGTGCCAGCAGCCGGGACAGGGGCCACGAGCAGTACTTC. Combining the CDR3 with reference TRBV7-7 and TRBJ2-7 gives the whole variable domain GAGVSQSPRYKVTKRGQDVTLRCDPISSHATLYWYQQALGQGPEFLTYFNYEAQPDKSGLPSDRFSAERPEGSISTLTIQRTEQRDSAMYRCASSRDRGHEQYFGPGTRLTVT.

This clonotype was counted only a few times. The chain employs TRBV20-1 and TRBJ2-6; a weak D match, TRBD2 (5 bases). V gave up 0 bases and J gave up 4 bases, with 10 bases separating them. The CDR3 has 15 residues. Germline CDR1 and CDR2: DFQATT and SNEGSKA (reference sequence). CDR3 nucleotide sequence: TGCAGTGCTAGAGATGGGAGCGCCGGGGCCAACGTCCTGACTTTC. This sequence encodes CSARDGSAGANVLTF.

This clonotype was counted at least ten times. This rearrangement joins TRBV20-1 to TRBJ1-6, with D maybe TRBD1 (5 bases). This CDR3 is built from 16 residues. Germline V CDR1 and CDR2: DFQATT, SNEGSKA (reference sequence). Between the trimmed V and J ends, which lost 0 bases and 6 bases, there was a span of 15 bases. The CDR3 nucleotides read TGCAGTGCTAGAGAGCTCCTCAGGGTGACTAATTCACCCCTCCACTTT. This gives the protein CSARELLRVTNSPLHF.

The genes are TRBV7-9 and TRBJ2-7; the D gene is possibly TRBD2 (6 bases). The CDR3 length is 14 residues. Germline loops: CDR1 SEHNR, CDR2 FQNEAQ (reference sequence). Trimming pared 2 bases from V and 6 bases from J, leaving 14 bases between. The CDR3 spells CASSLWGEEGEQYF. The CDR3 nucleotides read TGTGCCAGCAGCTTATGGGGGGAGGAGGGCGAGCAGTACTTC.

The chain carries TRBV29-1 and TRBJ2-5; D assignment may be TRBD1 or TRBD2 (5 bases each). CDR1 and CDR2 (germline): SQVTM, ANQGSEA. V gave up 7 bases and J gave up 1 base, with 22 bases separating them. The length of the CDR3 is 16 residues. The CDR3 spells CSARPARGRRQETQYF. In DNA form, the CDR3 reads TGCAGCGCCCGCCCAGCGAGGGGCCGACGCCAAGAGACCCAGTACTTC.

This clonotype was observed at least ten times. The chain uses TRBV24-1 and TRBJ2-1, with 8 bases aligning to TRBD2. The CDR3 consists of 17 residues. Germline-derived CDR1 and CDR2 are KGHDR and SFDVKD. The trim removed 3 bases at V and 8 bases at J, leaving 14 bases unmatched. The CDR3 DNA reads as TGTGCCACCAGTGATCCCGGGACTAGTTTGGGGATACATGAGCAGTTCTTC. Translated, it gives CATSDPGTSLGIHEQFF.

This clonotype was seen ten or more times. The chain is built from TRBV20-1 and TRBJ1-2, with D maybe TRBD1 (6 bases). Trimming took 6 bases from V and 8 from J, leaving 16 bases between them. Germline V gives CDR1 DFQATT, CDR2 SNEGSKA (reference sequence). CDR3 size: 12 residues. This CDR3 reads CSAPKTGLGYTF. CDR3 nucleotide sequence: TGCAGTGCACCAAAAACAGGGCTAGGCTACACCTTC.